Listed below are T cell receptor beta chains from one sample, sequenced in a study of patients and donors after allogeneic stem cell transplantation. MiXCR was run by TCRdb on the RT-PCR reads, yielding one entry per CDR3 protein. The data hold about 960,000 distinct CDR3 sequences, with 18% observed a single time. The sequenced material came from blood, either unsorted or a sorted T cell fraction (not recorded which). These receptors came from a human donor who was either an allogeneic HSCT recipient or a stem cell or donor lymphocyte infusion donor (not recorded which). It is not recorded whose cells these are; they may come from a transplant donor. The CDR3 runs from the conserved cysteine through the conserved F or W. Each record gives: CDR3 protein, CDR3 DNA, V gene, J gene, D gene, clone size. The D gene is left open where the match is weak. Expanded clones are given a class, and other clones once, few, many or no size at all.

CDR3 protein: CASSPTGTGYEQYF
CDR3 DNA: TGTGCCAGCAGCCCAACAGGGACAGGTTACGAGCAGTACTTC
V gene: TRBV7-9
J gene: TRBJ2-7
D gene: TRBD1
clone size: few

CDR3 protein: CASSGGAETQYF
CDR3 DNA: TGTGCCAGCAGTGGGGGGGCAGAGACCCAGTACTTC
V gene: TRBV9
J gene: TRBJ2-5
D gene: -
clone size: few

CDR3 protein: CSARVGISSYNSPLHF
CDR3 DNA: TGCAGTGCTAGAGTGGGGATTAGCTCCTATAATTCACCCCTCCACTTT
V gene: TRBV20-1
J gene: TRBJ1-6
D gene: -
clone size: few

CDR3 protein: CATSDSGSNLVTGELFF
CDR3 DNA: TGTGCCACCAGTGATTCCGGGTCGAATCTGGTCACCGGGGAGCTGTTTTTT
V gene: TRBV24-1
J gene: TRBJ2-2
D gene: -
clone size: -

CDR3 protein: CASSDRAGNIQYF
CDR3 DNA: TGCGCCAGCAGCGACAGAGCCGGCAACATTCAGTACTTC
V gene: TRBV5-1
J gene: TRBJ2-4
D gene: -
clone size: -

CDR3 protein: CASSQRGGMAYEQYF
CDR3 DNA: TGTGCCAGCAGCCAGAGGGGGGGAATGGCCTACGAGCAGTACTTC
V gene: TRBV3-1
J gene: TRBJ2-7
D gene: -
clone size: few

CDR3 protein: CASSLTPRGEQFF
CDR3 DNA: TGCGCCAGCAGCTTGACACCTAGGGGTGAGCAGTTCTTC
V gene: TRBV5-1
J gene: TRBJ2-1
D gene: -
clone size: -

CDR3 protein: CASSLDPGENTQYF
CDR3 DNA: TGTGCCAGCAGTTTAGATCCTGGGGAGAATACGCAGTATTTT
V gene: TRBV27
J gene: TRBJ2-3
D gene: -
clone size: -

CDR3 protein: CSAGTGDSPLHF
CDR3 DNA: TGCAGTGCTGGAACAGGGGATTCACCCCTCCACTTT
V gene: TRBV20-1
J gene: TRBJ1-6
D gene: TRBD1
clone size: -

CDR3 protein: CASSFSSQYPTYGYTF
CDR3 DNA: TGTGCCAGCAGCTTCAGTTCACAGTACCCAACCTATGGCTACACCTTC
V gene: TRBV7-9
J gene: TRBJ1-2
D gene: -
clone size: -

CDR3 protein: CASSETGSLYEQYF
CDR3 DNA: TGTGCCAGCAGTGAAACGGGCTCCCTCTACGAGCAGTACTTC
V gene: TRBV2
J gene: TRBJ2-7
D gene: -
clone size: -

CDR3 protein: CASSITSYEQYF
CDR3 DNA: TGTGCCAGCAGTATCACATCCTACGAGCAGTACTTC
V gene: TRBV12-3/TRBV12-4
J gene: TRBJ2-7
D gene: -
clone size: many

CDR3 protein: CASSYGTGAAFF
CDR3 DNA: TGTGCCAGCAGTTACGGAACAGGGGCAGCTTTCTTT
V gene: TRBV6-5
J gene: TRBJ1-1
D gene: TRBD1
clone size: -

CDR3 protein: CSARPSGGPLEQYF
CDR3 DNA: TGCAGTGCTAGGCCTAGCGGGGGACCCCTGGAGCAGTATTTT
V gene: TRBV20-1
J gene: TRBJ2-3
D gene: TRBD2
clone size: -

CDR3 protein: CSVDFINEQFF
CDR3 DNA: TGCAGCGTTGATTTCATTAATGAGCAGTTCTTC
V gene: TRBV29-1
J gene: TRBJ2-1
D gene: -
clone size: few

CDR3 protein: CASSETRDSGNTIYF
CDR3 DNA: TGTGCCAGCAGTGAAACCAGGGACTCTGGAAACACCATATATTTT
V gene: TRBV2
J gene: TRBJ1-3
D gene: -
clone size: -

CDR3 protein: CSILRLAGGIGTQYF
CDR3 DNA: TGCAGTATTCTAAGGCTAGCGGGGGGAATCGGGACCCAGTACTTC
V gene: TRBV20-1
J gene: TRBJ2-5
D gene: TRBD2
clone size: -

CDR3 protein: CASSLEVRTNNEQFF
CDR3 DNA: TGTGCCAGCAGCTTAGAAGTTAGGACGAACAATGAGCAGTTCTTC
V gene: TRBV7-2
J gene: TRBJ2-1
D gene: -
clone size: -

CDR3 protein: CASSLSPGTGNTGELFF
CDR3 DNA: TGCGCCAGCAGCCTTTCGCCCGGGACAGGTAACACCGGGGAGCTGTTTTTT
V gene: TRBV5-1
J gene: TRBJ2-2
D gene: TRBD1
clone size: -

CDR3 protein: CASSSTSGGLTNNEQFF
CDR3 DNA: TGTGCCAGCAGCTCGACTAGCGGGGGCCTTACGAACAATGAGCAGTTCTTC
V gene: TRBV11-3
J gene: TRBJ2-1
D gene: TRBD2
clone size: -

CDR3 protein: CASSLSGLMLDTEAFF
CDR3 DNA: TGTGCCAGCAGTTTATCTGGATTGATGTTGGACACTGAAGCTTTCTTT
V gene: TRBV27
J gene: TRBJ1-1
D gene: -
clone size: many

CDR3 protein: CASRGTYFSGNTIYF
CDR3 DNA: TGTGCCAGCAGGGGGACGTATTTCTCTGGAAACACCATATATTTT
V gene: TRBV12-3/TRBV12-4
J gene: TRBJ1-3
D gene: -
clone size: many

CDR3 protein: CASNLGGLATEAFF
CDR3 DNA: TGTGCCAGCAACCTCGGGGGTTTGGCCACTGAAGCTTTCTTT
V gene: TRBV12-3/TRBV12-4
J gene: TRBJ1-1
D gene: -
clone size: few

CDR3 protein: CASSRNRWGEFF
CDR3 DNA: TGTGCCAGCAGTCGAAACAGGTGGGGTGAGTTCTTC
V gene: TRBV6-5
J gene: TRBJ2-1
D gene: -
clone size: -